The next 15 T cell receptor beta chains were all read from a single sample in a study of cytomegalovirus exposure and HLA in healthy donors listed by TCRdb under 2017. The library came from the immunoSEQ multiplex PCR assay. For the multiplex PCR, a mixture combining 60 forward primers for TCR Vbeta segments and 13 reverse primers for TCR Jbeta segments was used. The source is immuneACCESS, and TCRdb retained only in-frame sequences with V and J called. Part of the clones is not carried over; for the studies checked, unresolved V genes explain less than half of this, and the remainder is unexplained. This sample is represented by under 200,000 clones; around 80% of them were singletons. Around 5.8% of the sample is held by the ten biggest clonotypes. The sequenced material came from PBMCs. These receptors were collected from a male donor in good health and CMV-seropositive.

The chain carries TRBV4-2 and TRBJ1-2; TRBD1 might be the D (5 bases). This CDR3 region has 14 residues. Trimming took off 2 bases at V and 4 bases at J, with 11 bases between the two ends. CDR1 is LGHNA, CDR2 YNFKEQ, per germline. The CDR3 DNA reads as TGTGCCAGCAGCCAACAGCGGGACCTCTATGGCTACACCTTC. It specifies CASSQQRDLYGYTF.

As DNA, the CDR3 is TGTGCCAGCAGCCCTTCTAGCGGGAACTACGAGCAGTACTTC. Translation gives CASSPSSGNYEQYF. The chain uses TRBV27 and TRBJ2-5; TRBD2 matches at 9 bases. Near its end, the DNA agrees better with TRBJ2-7, so the J call may be wrong. Looked up from germline, CDR1 is MNHEY and CDR2 is SMNVEV (reference sequence). The CDR3 contains 14 residues.

The rearrangement uses TRBV18 and TRBJ2-5; D is undetermined. Trimming removed 3 bases at V and 2 bases at J, with 7 bases between. The germline CDR1 and CDR2 sequences are KGHSH and LQKENI. CDR3 size: 13 residues. The CDR3 sequence: CASSPLLQETQYF. Written as DNA, the CDR3 is TGTGCCAGCTCACCTTTACTTCAAGAGACCCAGTACTTC.

The rearrangement links TRBV5-1 to TRBJ1-2; D might be TRBD1 (5 bases). The CDR3 covers 15 residues. The ends were cut back, 3 bases at V and 7 bases at J, with 19 bases in the middle. Germline values: CDR1 SGHRS, CDR2 YFSETQ. DNA for the CDR3: TGCGCCAGCAGCTCACTTGGGGCAGGGAAGGCTGGCTACACCTTC. Encoded protein: CASSSLGAGKAGYTF.

V and J are TRBV30 and TRBJ1-1, with D possibly matching TRBD1 (5 bases). Germline V gene lookup returns CDR1 GTSNPN and CDR2 SVGIG (reference sequence). V was trimmed by 4 bases and J by 1 base, leaving 10 bases between them. The CDR3 contains 13 residues. Here the CDR3 reads CAWKGLANTEAFF. CDR3 sequence (DNA): TGTGCCTGGAAGGGACTCGCGAACACTGAAGCTTTCTTT.

The rearrangement links TRBV9 to TRBJ2-5, with D perhaps matching TRBD1 (8 bases). The CDR3 has 16 amino acids. Germline CDR1 SGDLS, CDR2 YYNGEE. V lost 2 bases and J 2 bases, leaving 16 bases between the germline ends. CDR3 region: CASSVAPQGGQETQYF. DNA for the CDR3: TGTGCCAGCAGCGTGGCCCCACAGGGGGGGCAAGAGACCCAGTACTTC.

The J gene is TRBJ1-5, the V gene TRBV28; 9 bases agree with TRBD1. CDR1 is MDHEN and CDR2 is SYDVKM in the germline V gene. Germline trimming cut 5 bases from V and 9 bases from J; bases unmatched to any gene: 8. The CDR3 runs 14 residues. In DNA form, the CDR3 reads TGTGCCAGCAGTCTCCGGGACAGGGTATCGCCCCAGCATTTT. Its protein is CASSLRDRVSPQHF.

This rearrangement joins TRBV20-1 to TRBJ2-7; no definite D call. This CDR3 spans 10 amino acids. The ends were cut back, 3 bases at V and 7 bases at J, with 7 bases in the middle. CDR1 is DFQATT, CDR2 SNEGSKA, per germline (reference sequence). CDR3 bases: TGCAGTGCTAGCCGAGAAGAGCAGTACTTC. It specifies CSASREEQYF.

This chain links TRBV14 with TRBJ2-5, with 8 nucleotides matching TRBD2. V gave up 4 bases and J gave up 3 bases; unmatched junction bases: 4. The CDR3 runs to 14 residues. In germline, CDR1 is SGHDN, CDR2 FVKESK. CDR3 sequence: CASSLGLEKETQYF. In DNA form, the CDR3 reads TGTGCCAGCAGCCTGGGACTAGAGAAAGAGACCCAGTACTTC.

This sequence joins TRBV7-9 and TRBJ1-4; TRBD1 aligns across 8 bases. The CDR3 sequence is 14 residues long. The V gene's germline CDR1 is SEHNR and CDR2 FQNEAQ (reference sequence). J lost 8 bases, V lost 5 bases, and 7 bases had no gene match. This CDR3 is CASSLMTGEEKLFF. The DNA of the CDR3 is TGTGCCAGCAGCCTTATGACAGGGGAAGAAAAACTGTTTTTT.

The gene calls are TRBV7-2 and TRBJ1-4, with D possibly TRBD1 on 5 matching bases. Trimming took off 2 bases at V and 4 bases at J, with 8 bases between the two ends. CDR3 length: 14 residues. Per the germline V gene, CDR1 is SGHTA and CDR2 is FQGNSA. CDR3 DNA sequence: TGTGCCAGCAGCTTAAGGCAGGGTAATGAAAAACTGTTTTTT. Its translation: CASSLRQGNEKLFF.

CDR3 residues: CSVEDRGRGNEKLFF. Written as DNA, the CDR3 is TGCAGCGTTGAAGATCGGGGCAGGGGAAATGAAAAACTGTTTTTT. The chain employs TRBV29-1 and TRBJ1-4; possibly TRBD1 for D (6 bases). The CDR3 length is 15 residues. CDR1 and CDR2 (germline): SQVTM, ANQGSEA. The germline V and J ends were trimmed by 0 bases and 5 bases, with 13 bases remaining between them.

The chain uses TRBV9 and TRBJ2-2; the match to TRBD1 covers 7 bases. This CDR3 has 21 amino acids. J lost 0 bases, V lost 4 bases, and 21 bases had no gene match. Per germline, CDR1 SGDLS and CDR2 YYNGEE. In DNA, the CDR3 is TGTGCCAGCAGCCCAGAGGACCGGACAGGACCGGGCGGTTCGAACACCGGGGAGCTGTTTTTT. Encoded protein: CASSPEDRTGPGGSNTGELFF.

The chain links TRBV15 to TRBJ2-1, with TRBD2 matching 10 bases. In germline, CDR1 is LNHNV, CDR2 YYDKDF (reference sequence). The V gene end was trimmed by 1 base and the J gene end by 0 bases; junction bases not matched to a gene: 6. CDR3 size: 18 residues. DNA for the CDR3: TGTGCCACCAGCAGAGCCCTAGCGGGGGCCGGCTCCTACAATGAGCAGTTCTTC. The encoded protein is CATSRALAGAGSYNEQFF. Looking up the rest from reference TRBV15 and TRBJ2-1 gives the full variable domain: DAMVIQNPRYQVTQFGKPVTLSCSQTLNHNVMYWYQQKSSQAPKLLFHYYDKDFNNEADTPDNFQSRRPNTSFCFLDIRSPGLGDTAMYLCATSRALAGAGSYNEQFFGPGTRLTVL.

The rearrangement joins TRBV7-2 to TRBJ2-5; 13 positions agree with TRBD2. Trimming cost V 5 bases and J 6 bases; bases outside gene matches: 6. This CDR3 is 15 amino acids long. Germline assignment: CDR1 SGHTA and CDR2 FQGNSA. CDR3 sequence reads: CASSGGTSGIQTQYF. The CDR3 DNA is TGTGCCAGCAGCGGGGGGACTAGCGGGATACAGACCCAGTACTTC.